This T cell receptor beta chain was obtained from a study of monozygotic twins with inflammatory bowel disease. TCRdb re-analyzed the 5' RACE reads; it lists each CDR3 protein once, without DNA. This table lists 85,000 to 110,000 distinct CDR3 sequences. CDR3 length: 15 residues. In germline, CDR1 is SQVTM, CDR2 ANQGSEA. Material: blood. The sequence was obtained from a human donor with ulcerative colitis or Crohn's disease, or a healthy co-twin of an affected twin (not recorded which). The genes are TRBV29-1 and TRBJ2-7; the TCRdb call, TRBD1, lacks DNA for checking. CDR3 protein: CSVEDGGTGLYEQYF.